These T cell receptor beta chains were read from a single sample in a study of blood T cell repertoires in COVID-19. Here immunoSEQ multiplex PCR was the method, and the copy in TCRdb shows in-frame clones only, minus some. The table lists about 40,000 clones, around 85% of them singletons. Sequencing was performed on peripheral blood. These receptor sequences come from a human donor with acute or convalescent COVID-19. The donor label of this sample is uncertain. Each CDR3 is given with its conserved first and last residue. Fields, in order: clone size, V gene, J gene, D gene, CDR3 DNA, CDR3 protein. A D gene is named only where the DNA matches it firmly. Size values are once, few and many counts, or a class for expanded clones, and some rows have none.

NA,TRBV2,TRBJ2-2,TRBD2,TGTGCCAGCAGTGGAAACCGACTAGCGGGAATTGTCGGGGAGCTGTTTTTT,CASSGNRLAGIVGELFF
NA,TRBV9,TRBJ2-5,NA,TGTGCCAGCAGCGCCCGGGTGGGCCAAGAGACCCAGTACTTC,CASSARVGQETQYF
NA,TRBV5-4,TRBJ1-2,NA,TGTGCCAGCAGCCCACCCGACAGGCCTGGCTACACCTTC,CASSPPDRPGYTF
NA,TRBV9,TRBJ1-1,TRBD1,TGTGCCAGCAGTGGCGGGACAGGGTATGAAGCTTTCTTT,CASSGGTGYEAFF
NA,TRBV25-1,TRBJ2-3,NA,TGTGCCAGCAGTGGAACTAGCACAGATACGCAGTATTTT,CASSGTSTDTQYF
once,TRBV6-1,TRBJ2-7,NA,TGTGCCAGCAGTGATGGACAGACCTACGAGCAGTACTTC,CASSDGQTYEQYF
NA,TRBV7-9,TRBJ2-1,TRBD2,TGTGCCAGCAGCTTACCTCCTCGACTAGCGGGGCTGAACAATGAGCAGTTCTTC,CASSLPPRLAGLNNEQFF
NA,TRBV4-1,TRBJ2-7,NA,TGCGCCAGCAGCCAAGACCCGCGAAATAACTACGAGCAGTACTTC,CASSQDPRNNYEQYF
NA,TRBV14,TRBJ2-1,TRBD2,TGTGCCAGCAGCCTAGGACTAGCGGGGATCCTGTACAATGAGCAGTTCTTC,CASSLGLAGILYNEQFF
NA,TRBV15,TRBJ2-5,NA,TGTGCCACCAGCAGCCAACCGGGAGTTGAGACCCAGTACTTC,CATSSQPGVETQYF
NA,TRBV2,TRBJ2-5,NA,TGTGCCAGCAGTGGGAACGGAGGGGAGACCCAGTACTTC,CASSGNGGETQYF
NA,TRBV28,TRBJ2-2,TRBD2,TGTGCCAGCAGGGGAGCGGGGTTAACCGGGGAGCTGTTTTTT,CASRGAGLTGELFF
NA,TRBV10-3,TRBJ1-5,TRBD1,TGTGCCATCAGTGAGTTGGCGAAGGGCAGGGGGGATCAGCCCCAGCATTTT,CAISELAKGRGDQPQHF
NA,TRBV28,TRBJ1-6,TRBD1,TGTGCCAGCAGCCACGGACAGGGGAATAGGGCCCTCCACTTT,CASSHGQGNRALHF
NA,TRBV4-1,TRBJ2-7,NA,TGCGCCAGCAGCCAAACCCCCGGAGGAGCCTACGAGCAGTACTTC,CASSQTPGGAYEQYF
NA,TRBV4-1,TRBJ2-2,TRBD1,TGCGCCAGCAGCGAAACTCAGGGGGCCGGGGAGCTGTTTTTT,CASSETQGAGELFF
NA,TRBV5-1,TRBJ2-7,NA,TGCGCCAGCAGCTCACCAGGGGCCCACGAGCAGTACTTC,CASSSPGAHEQYF
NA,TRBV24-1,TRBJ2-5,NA,TGTGCCACCAGTGATTCTCGTATAGCAGGGGCGGAGCGGGAGACCCAGTACTTC,CATSDSRIAGAERETQYF
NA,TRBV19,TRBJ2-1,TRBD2,TGTGCCAGTACCGGGACTAGCGGGAGGGGAGAGCAGTTCTTC,CASTGTSGRGEQFF
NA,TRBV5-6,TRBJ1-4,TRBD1,TGTGCCAGCAGCTTACAGGGACAGGGTACTGAAAAACTGTTTTTT,CASSLQGQGTEKLFF